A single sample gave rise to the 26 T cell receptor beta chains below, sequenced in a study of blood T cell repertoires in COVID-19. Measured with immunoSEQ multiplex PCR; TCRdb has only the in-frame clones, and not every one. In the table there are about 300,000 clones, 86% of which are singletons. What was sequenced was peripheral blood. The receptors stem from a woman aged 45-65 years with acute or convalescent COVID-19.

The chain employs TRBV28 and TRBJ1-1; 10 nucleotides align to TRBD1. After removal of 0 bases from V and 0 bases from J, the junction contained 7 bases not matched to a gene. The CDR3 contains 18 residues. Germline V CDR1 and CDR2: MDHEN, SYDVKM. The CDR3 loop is CASSLWWTGGTLNTEAFF. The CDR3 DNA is TGTGCCAGCAGTTTATGGTGGACAGGGGGAACCCTGAACACTGAAGCTTTCTTT.

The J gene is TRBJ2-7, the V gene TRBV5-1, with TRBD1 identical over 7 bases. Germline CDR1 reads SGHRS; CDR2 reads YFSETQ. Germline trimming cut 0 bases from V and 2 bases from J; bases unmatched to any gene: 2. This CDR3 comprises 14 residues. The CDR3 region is CASSLEGQTYEQYF. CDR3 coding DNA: TGCGCCAGCAGCTTGGAGGGACAGACCTACGAGCAGTACTTC. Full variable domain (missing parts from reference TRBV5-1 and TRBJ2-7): KAGVTQTPRYLIKTRGQQVTLSCSPISGHRSVSWYQQTPGQGLQFLFEYFSETQRNKGNFPGRFSGRQFSNSRSEMNVSTLELGDSALYLCASSLEGQTYEQYFGPGTRLTVT.

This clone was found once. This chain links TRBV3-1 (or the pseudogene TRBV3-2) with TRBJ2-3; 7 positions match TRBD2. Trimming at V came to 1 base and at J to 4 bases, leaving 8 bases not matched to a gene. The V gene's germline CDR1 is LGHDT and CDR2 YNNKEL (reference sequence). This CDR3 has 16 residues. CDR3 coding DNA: TGTGCCAGCAGCCAAGGTGCGGGAGCGCCGCCAGATACGCAGTATTTT. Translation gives CASSQGAGAPPDTQYF.

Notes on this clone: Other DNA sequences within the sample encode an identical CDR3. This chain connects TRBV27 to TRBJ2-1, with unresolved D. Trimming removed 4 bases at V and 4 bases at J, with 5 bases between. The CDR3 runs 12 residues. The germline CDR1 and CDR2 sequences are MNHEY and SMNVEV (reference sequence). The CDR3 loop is CASSSGYNEQFF. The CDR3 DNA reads TGTGCCAGCAGTTCCGGGTACAATGAGCAGTTCTTC.

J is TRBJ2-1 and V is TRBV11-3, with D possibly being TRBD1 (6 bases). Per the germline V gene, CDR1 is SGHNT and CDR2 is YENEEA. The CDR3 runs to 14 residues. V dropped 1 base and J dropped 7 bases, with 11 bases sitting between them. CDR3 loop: CASSLGGRGNEQFF. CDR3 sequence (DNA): TGTGCCAGCAGCTTAGGTGGCAGGGGTAATGAGCAGTTCTTC.

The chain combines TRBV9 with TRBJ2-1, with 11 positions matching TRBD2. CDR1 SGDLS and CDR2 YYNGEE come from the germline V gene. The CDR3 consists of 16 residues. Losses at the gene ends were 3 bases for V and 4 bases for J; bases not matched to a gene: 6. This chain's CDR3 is CASSAQTSGRYNEQFF. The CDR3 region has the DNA TGTGCCAGCAGCGCCCAAACTAGCGGGAGATACAATGAGCAGTTCTTC.

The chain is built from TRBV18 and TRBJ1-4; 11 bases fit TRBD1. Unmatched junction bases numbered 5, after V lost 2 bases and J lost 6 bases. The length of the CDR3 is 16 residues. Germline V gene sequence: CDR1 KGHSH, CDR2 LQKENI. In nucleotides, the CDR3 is TGTGCCAGCTCACCATCTCCGGGACAGGGGGATGAAAAACTGTTTTTT. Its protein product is CASSPSPGQGDEKLFF.

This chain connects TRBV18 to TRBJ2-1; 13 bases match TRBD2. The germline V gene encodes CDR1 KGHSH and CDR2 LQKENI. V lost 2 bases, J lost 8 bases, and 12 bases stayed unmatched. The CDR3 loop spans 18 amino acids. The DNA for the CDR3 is TGTGCCAGCTCACCAACTAGCGGGAGGGCCCGTTTGAGCGATGAGCAGTTCTTC. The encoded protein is CASSPTSGRARLSDEQFF.

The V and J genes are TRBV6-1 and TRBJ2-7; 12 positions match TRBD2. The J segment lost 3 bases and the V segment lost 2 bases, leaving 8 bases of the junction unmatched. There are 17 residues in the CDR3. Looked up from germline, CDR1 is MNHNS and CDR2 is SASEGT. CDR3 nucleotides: TGTGCCAGCAGTGAAAGGCTAGCGGGAGGGCCCTTCTACGAGCAGTACTTC. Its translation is CASSERLAGGPFYEQYF.

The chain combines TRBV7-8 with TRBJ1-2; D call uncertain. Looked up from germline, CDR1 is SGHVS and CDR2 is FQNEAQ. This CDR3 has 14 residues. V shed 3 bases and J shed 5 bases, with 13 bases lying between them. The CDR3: CASSFTATAYGYTF. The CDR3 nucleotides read TGTGCCAGCAGCTTTACTGCCACAGCTTATGGCTACACCTTC.

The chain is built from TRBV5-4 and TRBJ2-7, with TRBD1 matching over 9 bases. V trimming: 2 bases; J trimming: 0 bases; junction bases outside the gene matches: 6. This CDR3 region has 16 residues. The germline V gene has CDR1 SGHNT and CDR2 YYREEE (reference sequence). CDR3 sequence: CASSLGPGQGSYEQYF. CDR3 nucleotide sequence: TGTGCCAGCAGCTTAGGCCCGGGACAGGGCTCCTACGAGCAGTACTTC.

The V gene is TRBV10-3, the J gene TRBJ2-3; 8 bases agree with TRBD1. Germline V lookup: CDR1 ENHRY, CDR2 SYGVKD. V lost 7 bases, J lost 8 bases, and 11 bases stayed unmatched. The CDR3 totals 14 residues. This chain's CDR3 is CAIKEAGGAGTQYF. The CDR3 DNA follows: TGTGCCATCAAGGAAGCAGGGGGCGCAGGTACGCAGTATTTT.

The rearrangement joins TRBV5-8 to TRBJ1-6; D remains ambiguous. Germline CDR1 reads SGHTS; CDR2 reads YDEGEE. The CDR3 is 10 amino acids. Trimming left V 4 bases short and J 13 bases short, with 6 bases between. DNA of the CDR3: TGTGCCAGCAGCCTCCTTCCCCTCCACTTT. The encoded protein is CASSLLPLHF.

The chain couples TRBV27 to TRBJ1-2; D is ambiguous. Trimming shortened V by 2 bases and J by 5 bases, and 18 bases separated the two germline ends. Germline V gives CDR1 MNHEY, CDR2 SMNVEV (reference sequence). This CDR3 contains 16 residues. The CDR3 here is CASSLGVATGVYGYTF. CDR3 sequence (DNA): TGTGCCAGCAGTTTAGGGGTTGCCACCGGGGTATATGGCTACACCTTC.

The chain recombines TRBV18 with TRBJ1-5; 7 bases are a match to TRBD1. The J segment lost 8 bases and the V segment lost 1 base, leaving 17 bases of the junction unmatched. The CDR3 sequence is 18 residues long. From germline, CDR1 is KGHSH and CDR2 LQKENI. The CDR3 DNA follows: TGTGCCAGCTCACCACGAATCCGGGACAGAAGTGTGGATAAGCCCCAGCATTTT. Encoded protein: CASSPRIRDRSVDKPQHF. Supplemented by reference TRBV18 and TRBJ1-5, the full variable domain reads NAGVMQNPRHLVRRRGQEARLRCSPMKGHSHVYWYRQLPEEGLKFMVYLQKENIIDESGMPKERFSAEFPKEGPSILRIQQVVRGDSAAYFCASSPRIRDRSVDKPQHFGDGTRLSIL.

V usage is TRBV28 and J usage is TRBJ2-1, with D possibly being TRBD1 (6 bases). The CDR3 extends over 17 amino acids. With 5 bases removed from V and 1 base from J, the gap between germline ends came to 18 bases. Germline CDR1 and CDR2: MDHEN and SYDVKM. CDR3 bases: TGTGCCAGCAGTACCCCATCTACAGGGAGATCCTACAATGAGCAGTTCTTC. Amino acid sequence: CASSTPSTGRSYNEQFF.

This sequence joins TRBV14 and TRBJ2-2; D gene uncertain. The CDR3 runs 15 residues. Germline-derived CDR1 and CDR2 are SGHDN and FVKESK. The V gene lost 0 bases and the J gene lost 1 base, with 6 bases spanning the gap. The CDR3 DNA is TGTGCCAGCAGCCAAGATCTCTGGAACACCGGGGAGCTGTTTTTT. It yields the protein CASSQDLWNTGELFF.

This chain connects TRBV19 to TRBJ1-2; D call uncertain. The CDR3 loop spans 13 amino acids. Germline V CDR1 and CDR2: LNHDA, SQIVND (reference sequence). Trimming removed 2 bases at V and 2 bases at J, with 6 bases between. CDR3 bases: TGTGCCAGTAGTATATCCAGGAACTATGGCTACACCTTC. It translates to CASSISRNYGYTF.

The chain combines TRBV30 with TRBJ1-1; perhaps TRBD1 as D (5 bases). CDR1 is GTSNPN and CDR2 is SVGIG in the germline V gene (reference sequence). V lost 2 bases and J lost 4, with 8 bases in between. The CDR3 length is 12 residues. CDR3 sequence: CAWSMGLTEAFF. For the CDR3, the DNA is TGTGCCTGGAGTATGGGGCTCACTGAAGCTTTCTTT.

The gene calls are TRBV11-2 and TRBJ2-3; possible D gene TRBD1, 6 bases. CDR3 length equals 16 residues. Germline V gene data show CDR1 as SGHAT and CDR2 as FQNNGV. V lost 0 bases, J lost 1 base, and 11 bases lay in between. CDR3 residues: CASSLDHGGRTDTQYF. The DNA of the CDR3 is TGTGCCAGCAGCTTAGATCATGGGGGCCGCACAGATACGCAGTATTTT.

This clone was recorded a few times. The CDR3 is CASSLADGPYNEQFF. The CDR3 DNA sequence: TGCGCCAGCAGCTTGGCGGATGGGCCCTACAATGAGCAGTTCTTC. The chain joins TRBV5-1 to TRBJ2-1, with D uncertain. V was trimmed by 0 bases and J by 2 bases, leaving 9 bases between them. CDR1 is SGHRS, CDR2 YFSETQ, per germline. This CDR3 is built from 15 residues. Drawing the rest from reference TRBV5-1 and TRBJ2-1, the complete variable domain is KAGVTQTPRYLIKTRGQQVTLSCSPISGHRSVSWYQQTPGQGLQFLFEYFSETQRNKGNFPGRFSGRQFSNSRSEMNVSTLELGDSALYLCASSLADGPYNEQFFGPGTRLTVL.

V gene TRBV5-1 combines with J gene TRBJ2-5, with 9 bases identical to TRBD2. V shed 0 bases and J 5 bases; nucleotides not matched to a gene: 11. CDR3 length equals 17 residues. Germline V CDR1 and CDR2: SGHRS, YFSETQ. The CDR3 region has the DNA TGCGCCAGCAGCTTGGAAGTAGCGGGAGTATTAGGGGAGACCCAGTACTTC. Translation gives CASSLEVAGVLGETQYF.

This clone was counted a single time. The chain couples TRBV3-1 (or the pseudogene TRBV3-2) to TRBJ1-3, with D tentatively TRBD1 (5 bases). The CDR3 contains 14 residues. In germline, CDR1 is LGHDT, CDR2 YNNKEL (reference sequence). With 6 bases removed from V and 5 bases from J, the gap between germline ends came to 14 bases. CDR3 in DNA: TGTGCCAGCAGTCAACAGGTGGGGCGAAACACCATATATTTT. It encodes CASSQQVGRNTIYF.

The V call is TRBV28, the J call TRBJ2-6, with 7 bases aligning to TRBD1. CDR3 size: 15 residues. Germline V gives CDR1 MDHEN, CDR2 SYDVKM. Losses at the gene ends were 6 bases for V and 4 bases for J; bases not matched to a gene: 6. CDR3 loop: CASRPRGPGANVLTF. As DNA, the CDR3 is TGTGCCAGCAGACCAAGGGGGCCGGGGGCCAACGTCCTGACTTTC.

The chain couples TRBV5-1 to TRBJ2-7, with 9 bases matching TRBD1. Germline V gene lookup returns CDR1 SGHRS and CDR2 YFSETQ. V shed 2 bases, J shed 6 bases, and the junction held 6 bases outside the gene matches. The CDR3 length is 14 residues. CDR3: CASSFTGGFGEQYF. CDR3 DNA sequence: TGCGCCAGCAGCTTTACAGGGGGCTTTGGCGAGCAGTACTTC.

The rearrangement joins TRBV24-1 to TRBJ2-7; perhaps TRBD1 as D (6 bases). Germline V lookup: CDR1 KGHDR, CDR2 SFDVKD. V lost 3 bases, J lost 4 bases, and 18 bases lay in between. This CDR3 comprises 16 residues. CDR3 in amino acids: CATSDGQGNQFYEQYF. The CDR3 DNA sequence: TGTGCCACCAGTGATGGGCAGGGGAACCAATTTTACGAGCAGTACTTC.